This paragraph covers one T cell receptor (beta chain) sequence. There are 13 residues in the CDR3. From germline, CDR1 is SGHAT and CDR2 FQNNGV. Trimming left V 5 bases short and J 10 bases short, with 17 bases between. United States facilities provided treatment to all participants with HIV. The sample is drawn from a study of long-term antiretroviral therapy in people with HIV. immunoSEQ v3.0 was run at survey level. Here immunoSEQ multiplex PCR was the method, and the copy in TCRdb shows in-frame clones only, minus some. Of tens of thousands of clones listed, roughly 96% were seen once; the top ten hold less than 9.5%.

This chain joins TRBV11-2 and TRBJ2-5; D is possibly TRBD1 or TRBD2 (5 bases each). The TCR was taken from a man aged 25-45 years with HIV. Source: unsorted PBMCs, taken 6 to 6.5 years after starting antiretroviral therapy. The CDR3 DNA sequence: TGTGCCAGCAGCGCCCCCCAGGGACGGGGCCAGTACTTC. It translates to CASSAPQGRGQYF.